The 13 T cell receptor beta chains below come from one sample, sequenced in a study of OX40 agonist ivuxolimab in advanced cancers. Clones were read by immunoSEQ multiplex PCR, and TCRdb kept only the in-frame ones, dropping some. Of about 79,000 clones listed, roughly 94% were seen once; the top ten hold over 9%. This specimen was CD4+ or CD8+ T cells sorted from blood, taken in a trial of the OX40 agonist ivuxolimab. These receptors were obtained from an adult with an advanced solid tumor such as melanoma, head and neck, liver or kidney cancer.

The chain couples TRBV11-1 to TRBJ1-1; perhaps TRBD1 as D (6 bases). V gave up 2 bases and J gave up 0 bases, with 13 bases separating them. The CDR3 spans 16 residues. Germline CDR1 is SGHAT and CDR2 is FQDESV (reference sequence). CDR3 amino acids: CASSLPGGAVNTEAFF. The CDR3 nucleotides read TGTGCCAGCAGCTTACCGGGGGGCGCGGTGAACACTGAAGCTTTCTTT.

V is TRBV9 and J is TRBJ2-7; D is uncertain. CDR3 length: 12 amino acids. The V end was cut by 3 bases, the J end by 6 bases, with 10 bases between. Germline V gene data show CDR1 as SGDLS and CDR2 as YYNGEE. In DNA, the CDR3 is TGTGCCAGCAGCGCGGGCGGTTCCGAGCAGTACTTC. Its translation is CASSAGGSEQYF.

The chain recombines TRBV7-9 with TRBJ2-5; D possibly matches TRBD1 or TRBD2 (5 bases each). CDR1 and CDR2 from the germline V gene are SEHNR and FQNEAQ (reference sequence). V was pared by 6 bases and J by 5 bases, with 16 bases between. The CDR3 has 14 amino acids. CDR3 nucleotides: TGTGCCAGCAGTCTACCCGGGACCCCCGAGACCCAGTACTTC. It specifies CASSLPGTPETQYF. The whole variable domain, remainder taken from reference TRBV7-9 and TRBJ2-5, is DTGVSQNPRHKITKRGQNVTFRCDPISEHNRLYWYRQTLGQGPEFLTYFQNEAQLEKSRLLSDRFSAERPKGSFSTLEIQRTEQGDSAMYLCASSLPGTPETQYFGPGTRLLVL.

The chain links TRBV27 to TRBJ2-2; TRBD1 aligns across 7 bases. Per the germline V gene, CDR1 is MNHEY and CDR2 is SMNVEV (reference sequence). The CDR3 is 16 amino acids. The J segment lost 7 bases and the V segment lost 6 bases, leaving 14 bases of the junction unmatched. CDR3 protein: CASSQTGRSPVGELFF. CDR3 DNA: TGTGCCAGCAGCCAGACAGGGAGATCACCCGTCGGGGAGCTGTTTTTT.

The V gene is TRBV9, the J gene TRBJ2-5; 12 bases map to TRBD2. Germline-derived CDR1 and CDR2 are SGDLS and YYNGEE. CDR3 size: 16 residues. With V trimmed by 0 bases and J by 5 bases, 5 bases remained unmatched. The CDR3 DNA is TGTGCCAGCAGCGTAGGACTAGCGGGAGTTGGGGAGACCCAGTACTTC. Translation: CASSVGLAGVGETQYF.

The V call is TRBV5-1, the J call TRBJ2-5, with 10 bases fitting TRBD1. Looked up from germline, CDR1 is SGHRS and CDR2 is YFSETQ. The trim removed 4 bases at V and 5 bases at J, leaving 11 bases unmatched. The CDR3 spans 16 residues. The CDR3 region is CASSTPDRGLRETQYF. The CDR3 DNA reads TGCGCCAGCAGCACCCCCGACAGGGGGCTTCGGGAGACCCAGTACTTC.

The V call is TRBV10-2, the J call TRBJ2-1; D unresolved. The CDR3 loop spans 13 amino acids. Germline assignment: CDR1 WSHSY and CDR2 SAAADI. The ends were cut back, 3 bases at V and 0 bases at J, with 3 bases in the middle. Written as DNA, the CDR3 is TGCGCCAGCAGTGACACCTCCTACAATGAGCAGTTCTTC. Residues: CASSDTSYNEQFF.

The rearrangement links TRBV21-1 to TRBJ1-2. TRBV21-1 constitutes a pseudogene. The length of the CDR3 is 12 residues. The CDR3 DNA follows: TGTGCCAGCCGGGGTAGGGACTATGGCTACACCTTC. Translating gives CASRGRDYGYTF.

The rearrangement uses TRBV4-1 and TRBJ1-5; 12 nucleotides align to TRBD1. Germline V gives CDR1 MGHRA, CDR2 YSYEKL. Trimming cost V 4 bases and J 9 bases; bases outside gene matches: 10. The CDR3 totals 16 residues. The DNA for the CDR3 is TGCGCCAGCAGCCCGGGACAGGGGGCGGTGGGATGGCCCCAGCATTTT. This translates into CASSPGQGAVGWPQHF.

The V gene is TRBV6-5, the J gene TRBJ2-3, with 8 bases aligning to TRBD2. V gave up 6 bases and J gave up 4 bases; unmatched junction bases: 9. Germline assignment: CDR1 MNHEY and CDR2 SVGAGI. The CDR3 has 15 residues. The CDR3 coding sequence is TGTGCCAGCAGACCCCTCGGGGGGGCTTCAGATACGCAGTATTTT. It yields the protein CASRPLGGASDTQYF.

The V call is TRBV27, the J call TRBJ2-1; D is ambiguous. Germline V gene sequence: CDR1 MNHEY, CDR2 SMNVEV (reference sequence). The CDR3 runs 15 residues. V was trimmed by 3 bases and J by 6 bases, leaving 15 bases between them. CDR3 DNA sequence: TGTGCCAGCAGTTTCACATTTTATACGGTCAATGAGCAGTTCTTC. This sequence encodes CASSFTFYTVNEQFF.

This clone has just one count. The DNA of the CDR3 is TGTGCCAGCAGTGAACGGGAGTATGGCTACACCTTC. Its translation: CASSEREYGYTF. The gene calls are TRBV2 and TRBJ1-2; D is unclear. Trimming took 2 bases from V and 5 from J, leaving 6 bases between them. The CDR3 loop spans 12 amino acids. The germline V gene encodes CDR1 SNHLY and CDR2 FYNNEI.

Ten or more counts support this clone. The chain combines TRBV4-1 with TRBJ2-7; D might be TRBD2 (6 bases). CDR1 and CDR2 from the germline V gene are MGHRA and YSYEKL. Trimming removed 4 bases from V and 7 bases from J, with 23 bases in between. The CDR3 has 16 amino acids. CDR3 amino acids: CASSRMGGGARGEQYF. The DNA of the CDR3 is TGCGCCAGCAGCCGCATGGGGGGAGGCGCCCGGGGGGAGCAGTACTTC.